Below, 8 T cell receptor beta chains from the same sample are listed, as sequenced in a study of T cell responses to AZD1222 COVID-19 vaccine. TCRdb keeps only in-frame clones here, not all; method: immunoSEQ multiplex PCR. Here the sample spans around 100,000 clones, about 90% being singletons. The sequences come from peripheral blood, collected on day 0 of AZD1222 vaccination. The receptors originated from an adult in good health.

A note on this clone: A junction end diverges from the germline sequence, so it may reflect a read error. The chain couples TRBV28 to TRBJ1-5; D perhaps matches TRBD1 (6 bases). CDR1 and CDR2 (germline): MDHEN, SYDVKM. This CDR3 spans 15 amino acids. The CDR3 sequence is CASSLLQGGNRPQHF. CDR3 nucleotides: TGTGCCAGCAGCCTGCTACAGGGCGGCAATCGGCCCCAGCATTTT.

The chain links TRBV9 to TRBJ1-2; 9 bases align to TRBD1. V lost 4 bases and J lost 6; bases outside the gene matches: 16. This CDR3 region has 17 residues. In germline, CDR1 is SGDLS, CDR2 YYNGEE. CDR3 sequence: CASSPPSGGTGKNGYTF. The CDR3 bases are TGTGCCAGCAGCCCACCGAGCGGAGGGACAGGGAAAAATGGCTACACCTTC.

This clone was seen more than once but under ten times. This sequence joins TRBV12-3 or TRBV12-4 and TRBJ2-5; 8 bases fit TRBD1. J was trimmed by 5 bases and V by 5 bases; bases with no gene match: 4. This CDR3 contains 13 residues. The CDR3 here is CASSQGAGETQYF. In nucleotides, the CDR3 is TGTGCCAGCAGTCAGGGGGCCGGGGAGACCCAGTACTTC.

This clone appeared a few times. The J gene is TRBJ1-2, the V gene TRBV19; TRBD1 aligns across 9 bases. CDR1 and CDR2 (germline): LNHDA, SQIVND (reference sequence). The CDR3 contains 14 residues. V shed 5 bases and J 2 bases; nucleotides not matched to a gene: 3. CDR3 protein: CASSLGQGNYGYTF. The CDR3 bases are TGTGCCAGTAGTTTAGGACAGGGGAACTATGGCTACACCTTC.

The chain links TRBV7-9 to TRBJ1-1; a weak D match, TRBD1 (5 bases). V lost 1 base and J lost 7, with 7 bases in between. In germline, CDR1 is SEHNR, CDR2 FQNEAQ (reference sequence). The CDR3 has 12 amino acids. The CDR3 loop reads CASSLVQGEAFF. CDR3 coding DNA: TGTGCCAGCAGCTTAGTTCAGGGTGAAGCTTTCTTT. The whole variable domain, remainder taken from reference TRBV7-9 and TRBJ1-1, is DTGVSQNPRHKITKRGQNVTFRCDPISEHNRLYWYRQTLGQGPEFLTYFQNEAQLEKSRLLSDRFSAERPKGSFSTLEIQRTEQGDSAMYLCASSLVQGEAFFGQGTRLTVV.

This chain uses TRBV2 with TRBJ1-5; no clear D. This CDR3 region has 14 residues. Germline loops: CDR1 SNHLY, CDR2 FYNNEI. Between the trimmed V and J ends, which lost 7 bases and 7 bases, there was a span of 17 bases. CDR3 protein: CASTFGGGGQPQHF. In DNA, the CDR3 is TGTGCCAGCACCTTTGGAGGCGGAGGACAGCCCCAGCATTTT. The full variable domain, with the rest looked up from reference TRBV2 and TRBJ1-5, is EPEVTQTPSHQVTQMGQEVILRCVPISNHLYFYWYRQILGQKVEFLVSFYNNEISEKSEIFDDQFSVERPDGSNFTLKIRSTKLEDSAMYFCASTFGGGGQPQHFGDGTRLSIL.

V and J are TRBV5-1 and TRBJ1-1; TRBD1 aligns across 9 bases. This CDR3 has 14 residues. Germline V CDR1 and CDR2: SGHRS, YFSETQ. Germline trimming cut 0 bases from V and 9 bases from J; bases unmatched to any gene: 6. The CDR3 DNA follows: TGCGCCAGCAGCTTGGTCACGGACAGGGGTAAAGCTTTCTTT. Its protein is CASSLVTDRGKAFF.

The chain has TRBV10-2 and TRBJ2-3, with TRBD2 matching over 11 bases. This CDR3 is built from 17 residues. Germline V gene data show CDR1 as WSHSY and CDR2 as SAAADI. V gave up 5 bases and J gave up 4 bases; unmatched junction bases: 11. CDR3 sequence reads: CASSTSGRGGVADTQYF. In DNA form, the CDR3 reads TGCGCCAGCAGTACTAGCGGGAGAGGGGGTGTGGCAGATACGCAGTATTTT.